This T cell receptor (beta chain) was recovered during a study of neurological immune-mediated disorders. The ends were cut back, 6 bases at V and 8 bases at J, with 19 bases in the middle. Germline values: CDR1 KGHSH, CDR2 LQKENI. This CDR3 has 14 amino acids. The team produced cDNA through 5'RACE using 10-nucleotide random UMIs. TCRdb ran MiXCR on the 5' RACE reads and lists one entry per CDR3 protein. The sample lists about 80,000 distinct CDR3 sequences, around 4.5% occurring once. Stated time point: longitudinal time-point 3. This clonotype was counted many times. Sequencing was performed on PBMCs. The rearrangement joins TRBV18 to TRBJ1-1; possibly TRBD1 for D (6 bases). The TCR sequence derives from an older woman with multiple sclerosis. In DNA form, the CDR3 reads TGTGCCAGCTCCCGGGCGGGGCTGGGGGCGGAAGCTTTCTTT. Protein: CASSRAGLGAEAFF. Supplemented by reference TRBV18 and TRBJ1-1, the full variable domain reads NAGVMQNPRHLVRRRGQEARLRCSPMKGHSHVYWYRQLPEEGLKFMVYLQKENIIDESGMPKERFSAEFPKEGPSILRIQQVVRGDSAAYFCASSRAGLGAEAFFGQGTRLTVV.